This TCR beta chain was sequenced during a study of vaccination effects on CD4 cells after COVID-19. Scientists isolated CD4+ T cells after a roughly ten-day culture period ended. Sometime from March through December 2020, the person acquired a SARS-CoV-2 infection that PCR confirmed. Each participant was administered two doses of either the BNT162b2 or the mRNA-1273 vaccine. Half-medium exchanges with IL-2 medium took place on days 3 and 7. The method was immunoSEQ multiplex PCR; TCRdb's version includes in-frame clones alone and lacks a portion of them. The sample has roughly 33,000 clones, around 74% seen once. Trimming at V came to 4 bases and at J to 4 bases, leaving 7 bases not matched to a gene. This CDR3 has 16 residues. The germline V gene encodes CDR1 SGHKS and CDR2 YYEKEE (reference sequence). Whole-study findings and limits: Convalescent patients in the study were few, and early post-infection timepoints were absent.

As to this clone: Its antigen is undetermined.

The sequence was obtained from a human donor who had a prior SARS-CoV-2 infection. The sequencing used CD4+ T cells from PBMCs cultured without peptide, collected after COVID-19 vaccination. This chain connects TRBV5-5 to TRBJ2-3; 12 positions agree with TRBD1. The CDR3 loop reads CASSTGTGGFADTQYF. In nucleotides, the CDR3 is TGTGCCAGCAGCACCGGGACAGGGGGCTTTGCAGATACGCAGTATTTT.